This T cell receptor beta chain derives from a study of beta chain features in type 1 diabetes. In the study overall: Patients shared similar age, gender and cell yields with healthy donors. Findings of the study overall: TCRB CDR3 length was moderately but significantly reduced in all four CD4+ subsets of Type 1 diabetes patients. Fewer insertions but more deletions were seen at VDJ junctions in type 1 diabetes patients.

A few counts support this clone. Its antigen is currently unknown. Expressed TCRB transcripts were sequenced because the entire RNA isolate underwent reverse transcription. Generated by immunoSEQ multiplex PCR, the TCRdb table keeps only in-frame clones and is missing some. Of tens of thousands of clones in the sample, around 56% were seen once. Every donor provided one heparinised blood draw, which averaged approximately 100 mL. It was via CD45RO/CCR7/CD25/CD127/CD95/CD27 that CD4+ naive, central memory, regulatory and stem cell-like memory cells were sorted. The clonotype was recovered from a woman aged 40 to 49 with type 1 diabetes. The sequencing input was Tregs from blood.

The CDR3 DNA reads TGTGCCAGCAGTTACTCCACGCGGTTGGAGCAGTTCTTC. Its translation is CASSYSTRLEQFF. This chain joins TRBV6-5 and TRBJ2-1; D gene ambiguous. The CDR3 runs 13 residues. V lost 0 bases and J 10 bases, leaving 10 bases between the germline ends. The germline CDR1 and CDR2 sequences are MNHEY and SVGAGI.